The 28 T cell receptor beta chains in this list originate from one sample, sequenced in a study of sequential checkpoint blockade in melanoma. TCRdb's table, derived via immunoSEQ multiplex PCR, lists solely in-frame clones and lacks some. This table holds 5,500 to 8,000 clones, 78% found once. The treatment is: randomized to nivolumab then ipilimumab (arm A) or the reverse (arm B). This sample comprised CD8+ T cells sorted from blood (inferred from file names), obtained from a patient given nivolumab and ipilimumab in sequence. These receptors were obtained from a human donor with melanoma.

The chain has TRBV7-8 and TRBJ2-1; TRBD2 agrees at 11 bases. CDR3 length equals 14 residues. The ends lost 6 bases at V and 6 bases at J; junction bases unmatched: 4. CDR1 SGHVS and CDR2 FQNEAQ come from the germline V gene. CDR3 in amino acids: CASRSGTSGNEQFF. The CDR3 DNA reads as TGTGCCAGCAGATCCGGGACTAGCGGCAATGAGCAGTTCTTC.

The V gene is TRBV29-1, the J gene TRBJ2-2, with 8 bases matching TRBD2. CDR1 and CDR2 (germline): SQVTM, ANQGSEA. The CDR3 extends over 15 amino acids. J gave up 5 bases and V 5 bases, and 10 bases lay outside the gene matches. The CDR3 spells CSVLGAGVVTGELFF. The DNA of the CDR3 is TGCAGCGTTTTAGGAGCGGGAGTAGTTACCGGGGAGCTGTTTTTT.

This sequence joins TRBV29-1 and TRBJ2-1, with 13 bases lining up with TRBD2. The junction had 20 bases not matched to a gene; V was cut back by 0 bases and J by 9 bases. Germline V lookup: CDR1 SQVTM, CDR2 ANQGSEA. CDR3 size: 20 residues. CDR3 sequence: CSVEDTSPATSGRAVIEQFF. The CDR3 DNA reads TGCAGCGTTGAAGACACTTCCCCCGCCACTAGCGGGAGGGCCGTTATTGAGCAGTTCTTC.

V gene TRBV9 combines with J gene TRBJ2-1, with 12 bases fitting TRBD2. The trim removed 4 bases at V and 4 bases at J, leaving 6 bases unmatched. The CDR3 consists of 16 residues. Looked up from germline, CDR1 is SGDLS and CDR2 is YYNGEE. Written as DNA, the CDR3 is TGTGCCAGCAGCTTCCAGACTAGCGGGAGTTACAATGAGCAGTTCTTC. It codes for CASSFQTSGSYNEQFF.

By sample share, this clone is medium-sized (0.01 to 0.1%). The CDR3 DNA reads TGTGCCAGCAGCGACGGACTAGCGGGGCCCTACGAGCAGTACTTC. It yields the protein CASSDGLAGPYEQYF. The chain links TRBV7-2 to TRBJ2-7; 12 bases fit TRBD2. The germline CDR1 and CDR2 sequences are SGHTA and FQGNSA. This CDR3 comprises 15 residues. Trimming removed 5 bases from V and 2 bases from J; junction bases left unmatched: 4.

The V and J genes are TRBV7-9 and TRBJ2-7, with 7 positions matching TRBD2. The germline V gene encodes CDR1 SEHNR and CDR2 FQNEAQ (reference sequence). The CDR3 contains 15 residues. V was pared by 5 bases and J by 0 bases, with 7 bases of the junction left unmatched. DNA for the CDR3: TGTGCCAGCAGCGGTCAGCGGGACCCCTCCTACGAGCAGTACTTC. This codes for CASSGQRDPSYEQYF.

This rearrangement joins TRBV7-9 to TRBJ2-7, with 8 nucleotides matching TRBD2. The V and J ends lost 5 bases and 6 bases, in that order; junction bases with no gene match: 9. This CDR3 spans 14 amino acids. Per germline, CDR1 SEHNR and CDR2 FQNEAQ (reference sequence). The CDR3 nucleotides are TGTGCCAGCAGCCAAGGACTAGCTCCGCTCGAGCAGTACTTC. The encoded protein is CASSQGLAPLEQYF.

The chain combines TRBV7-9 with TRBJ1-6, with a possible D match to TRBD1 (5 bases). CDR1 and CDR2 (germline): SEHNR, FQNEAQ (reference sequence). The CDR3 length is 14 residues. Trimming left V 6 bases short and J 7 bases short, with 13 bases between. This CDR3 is CASRGGYGNSPLHF. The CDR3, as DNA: TGTGCCAGCAGGGGGGGGTACGGGAATTCACCCCTCCACTTT.

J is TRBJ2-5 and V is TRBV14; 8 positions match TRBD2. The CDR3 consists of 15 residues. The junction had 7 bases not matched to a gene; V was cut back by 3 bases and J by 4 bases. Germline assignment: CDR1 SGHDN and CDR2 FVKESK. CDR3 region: CASSQTAGVGETQYF. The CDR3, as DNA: TGTGCCAGCAGCCAGACAGCGGGAGTGGGAGAGACCCAGTACTTC.

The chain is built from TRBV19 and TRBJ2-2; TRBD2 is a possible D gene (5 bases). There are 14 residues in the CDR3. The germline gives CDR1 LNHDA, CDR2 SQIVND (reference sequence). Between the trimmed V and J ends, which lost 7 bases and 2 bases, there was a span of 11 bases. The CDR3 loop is CASKLRGNTGELFF. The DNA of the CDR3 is TGTGCCAGTAAACTTCGGGGAAACACCGGGGAGCTGTTTTTT.

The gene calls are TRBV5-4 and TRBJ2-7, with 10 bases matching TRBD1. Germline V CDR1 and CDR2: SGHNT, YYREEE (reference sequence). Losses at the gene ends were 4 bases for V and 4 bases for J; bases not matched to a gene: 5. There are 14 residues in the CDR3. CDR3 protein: CASSPDRGWYEQYF. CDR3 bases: TGTGCCAGCAGCCCGGACAGGGGGTGGTACGAGCAGTACTTC.

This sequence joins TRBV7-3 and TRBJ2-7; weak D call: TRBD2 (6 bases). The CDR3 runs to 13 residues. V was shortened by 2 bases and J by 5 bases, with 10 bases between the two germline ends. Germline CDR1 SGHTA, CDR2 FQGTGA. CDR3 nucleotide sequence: TGTGCCAGCAGCTTAGGGGGGAGTAACGAGCAGTACTTC. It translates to CASSLGGSNEQYF.

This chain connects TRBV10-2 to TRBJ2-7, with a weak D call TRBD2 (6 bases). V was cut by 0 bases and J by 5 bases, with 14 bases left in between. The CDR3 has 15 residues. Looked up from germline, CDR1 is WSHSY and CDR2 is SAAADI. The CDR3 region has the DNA TGCGCCAGCAGTGAGTCGAAGGGAGGCCCTCACGAGCAGTACTTC. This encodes CASSESKGGPHEQYF.

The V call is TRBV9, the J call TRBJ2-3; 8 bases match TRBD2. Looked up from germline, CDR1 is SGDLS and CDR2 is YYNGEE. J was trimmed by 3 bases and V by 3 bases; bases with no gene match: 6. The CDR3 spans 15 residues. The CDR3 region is CASSGGGYLTDTQYF. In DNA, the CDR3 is TGTGCCAGCAGCGGCGGGGGGTATTTGACAGATACGCAGTATTTT.

The CDR3 spells CASTGQGAAANEKLFF. The CDR3 DNA follows: TGTGCCAGCACTGGGCAGGGGGCCGCGGCTAATGAAAAACTGTTTTTT. The chain carries TRBV2 and TRBJ1-4; TRBD1 aligns across 8 bases. The CDR3 length is 16 residues. Germline V gene data show CDR1 as SNHLY and CDR2 as FYNNEI. With V trimmed by 7 bases and J by 3 bases, 10 bases remained unmatched.

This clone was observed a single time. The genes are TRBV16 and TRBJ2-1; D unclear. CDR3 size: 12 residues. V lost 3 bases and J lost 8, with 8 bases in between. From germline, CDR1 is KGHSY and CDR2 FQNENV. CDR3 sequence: CASSQQNDEQFF. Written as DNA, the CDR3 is TGTGCCAGCAGCCAGCAGAATGATGAGCAGTTCTTC.

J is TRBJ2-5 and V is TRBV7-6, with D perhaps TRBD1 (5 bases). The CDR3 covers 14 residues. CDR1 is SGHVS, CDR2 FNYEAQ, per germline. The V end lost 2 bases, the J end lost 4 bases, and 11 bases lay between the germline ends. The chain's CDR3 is CASSLLSGSETQYF. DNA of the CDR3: TGTGCCAGCAGCTTACTCTCAGGGTCAGAGACCCAGTACTTC. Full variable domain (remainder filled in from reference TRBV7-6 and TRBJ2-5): GAGVSQSPRYKVTKRGQDVALRCDPISGHVSLYWYRQALGQGPEFLTYFNYEAQQDKSGLPNDRFSAERPEGSISTLTIQRTEQRDSAMYRCASSLLSGSETQYFGPGTRLLVL.

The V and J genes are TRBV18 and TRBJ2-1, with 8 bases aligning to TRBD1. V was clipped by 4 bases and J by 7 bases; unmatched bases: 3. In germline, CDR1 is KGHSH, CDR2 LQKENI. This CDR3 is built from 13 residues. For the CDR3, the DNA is TGTGCCAGCTCACGGGACAGGCTAAATGAGCAGTTCTTC. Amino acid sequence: CASSRDRLNEQFF.

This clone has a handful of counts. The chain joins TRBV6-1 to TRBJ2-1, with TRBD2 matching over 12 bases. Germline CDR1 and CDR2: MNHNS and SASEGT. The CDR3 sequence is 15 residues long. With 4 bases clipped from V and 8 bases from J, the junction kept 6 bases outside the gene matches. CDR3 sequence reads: CASSVMTSGSYEQFF. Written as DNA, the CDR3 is TGTGCCAGCAGTGTAATGACTAGCGGGAGTTATGAGCAGTTCTTC.

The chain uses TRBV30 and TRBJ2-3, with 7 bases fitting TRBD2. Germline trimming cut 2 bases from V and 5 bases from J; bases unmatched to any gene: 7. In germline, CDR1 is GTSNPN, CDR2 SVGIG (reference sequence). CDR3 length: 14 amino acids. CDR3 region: CAWSRARGRDTQYF. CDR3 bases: TGTGCCTGGAGTAGGGCGCGGGGGAGAGATACGCAGTATTTT.

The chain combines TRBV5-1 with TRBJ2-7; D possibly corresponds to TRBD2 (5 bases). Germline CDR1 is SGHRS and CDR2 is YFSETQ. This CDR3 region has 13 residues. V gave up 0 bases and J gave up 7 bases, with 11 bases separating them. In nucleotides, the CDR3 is TGCGCCAGCAGCTTGGGTGCGGGTTATGAGCAGTACTTC. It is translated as CASSLGAGYEQYF.

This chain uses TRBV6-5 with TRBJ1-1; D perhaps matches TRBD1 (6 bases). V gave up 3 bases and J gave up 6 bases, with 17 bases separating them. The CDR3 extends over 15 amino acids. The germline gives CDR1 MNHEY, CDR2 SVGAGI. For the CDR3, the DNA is TGTGCCAGCAGTTATTTGGGGGGGCGCTTGGCTGAAGCTTTCTTT. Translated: CASSYLGGRLAEAFF.

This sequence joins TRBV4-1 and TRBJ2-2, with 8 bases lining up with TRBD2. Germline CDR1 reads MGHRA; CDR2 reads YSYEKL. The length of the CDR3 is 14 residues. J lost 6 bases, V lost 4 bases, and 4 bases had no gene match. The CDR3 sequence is CASSLREGAGELFF. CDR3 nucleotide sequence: TGCGCCAGCAGCCTCCGGGAGGGGGCCGGGGAGCTGTTTTTT.

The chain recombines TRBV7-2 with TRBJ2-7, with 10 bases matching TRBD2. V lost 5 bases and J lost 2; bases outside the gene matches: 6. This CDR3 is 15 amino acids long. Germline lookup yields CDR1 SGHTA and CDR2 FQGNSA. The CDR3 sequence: CASSNPGLAPYEQYF. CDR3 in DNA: TGTGCCAGCAGCAACCCGGGACTAGCGCCCTACGAGCAGTACTTC.

The CDR3 is CASSSYYNQPQHF. CDR3 in DNA: TGTGCCAGCAGCTCCTATTACAATCAGCCCCAGCATTTT. This chain joins TRBV7-9 and TRBJ1-5; D is ambiguous. The germline CDR1 and CDR2 sequences are SEHNR and FQNEAQ (reference sequence). This CDR3 spans 13 amino acids. Trimming removed 4 bases at V and 3 bases at J, with 7 bases between. The full variable domain, its missing parts supplied by reference TRBV7-9 and TRBJ1-5, is DTGVSQNPRHKITKRGQNVTFRCDPISEHNRLYWYRQTLGQGPEFLTYFQNEAQLEKSRLLSDRFSAERPKGSFSTLEIQRTEQGDSAMYLCASSSYYNQPQHFGDGTRLSIL.

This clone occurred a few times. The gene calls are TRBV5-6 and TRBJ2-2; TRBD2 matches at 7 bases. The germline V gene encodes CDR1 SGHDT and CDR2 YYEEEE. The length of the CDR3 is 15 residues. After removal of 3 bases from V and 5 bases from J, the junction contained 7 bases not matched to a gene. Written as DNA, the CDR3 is TGTGCCAGCAGCTGGGGAGGGCTTCGAACCGGGGAGCTGTTTTTT. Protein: CASSWGGLRTGELFF.

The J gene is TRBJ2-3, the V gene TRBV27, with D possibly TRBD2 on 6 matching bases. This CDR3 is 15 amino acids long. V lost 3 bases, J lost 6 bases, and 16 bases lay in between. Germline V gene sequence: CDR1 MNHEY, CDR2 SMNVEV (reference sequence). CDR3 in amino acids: CASSLMTGDGDTQYF. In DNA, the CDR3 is TGTGCCAGCAGTTTGATGACGGGAGATGGGGATACGCAGTATTTT.

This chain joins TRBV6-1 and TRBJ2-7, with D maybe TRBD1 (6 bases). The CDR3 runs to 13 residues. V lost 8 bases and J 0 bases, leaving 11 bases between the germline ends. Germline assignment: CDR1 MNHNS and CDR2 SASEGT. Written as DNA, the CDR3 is TGTGCCAGCGGCCGCAGGGGCTCCTACGAGCAGTACTTC. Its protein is CASGRRGSYEQYF.